This entry describes one TCR beta chain. Its cognate antigen is unknown. It was with 60 Vbeta and 13 Jbeta primers that the PCR ran. Data came from immunoSEQ multiplex PCR; TCRdb stores just in-frame clones and leaves some out. This table holds over 150,000 clones, almost 80% found once. The CDR3 is 14 amino acids. The trim removed 6 bases at V and 3 bases at J, leaving 4 bases unmatched. Germline V gene data show CDR1 as SNHLY and CDR2 as FYNNEI. This entry comes from a study of cytomegalovirus exposure and HLA in healthy donors. The study's findings and limits: Per a later analysis, HLA-associated TCR beta chains showed more clonal expansion than other, equally common TCR beta chains.

The specimen sequenced was PBMCs. The receptor's source is a woman aged 45-59 years in good health and CMV-seronegative. This chain connects TRBV2 to TRBJ2-7; TRBD2 matches at 11 bases. This chain's CDR3 is CASSVGTSGYEQYF. In nucleotides, the CDR3 is TGTGCCAGCAGCGTAGGGACTAGCGGCTACGAGCAGTACTTC.